These T cell receptor beta chains were read from a single sample in a study of cytomegalovirus exposure and HLA in healthy donors. Sequencing used immunoSEQ multiplex PCR; TCRdb keeps in-frame clones, though not all of them. The sample consists of 150,000 or so clones, 85% to 90% of them appearing once. The sequenced material came from PBMCs. The receptors stem from a woman aged 18 to 35 in good health and CMV-seropositive. Both conserved end residues are part of each CDR3. The order of the fields is J gene, clone size, D gene, V gene, CDR3 DNA, CDR3 protein. A D gene is named only where the DNA matches it firmly. Size values are once, few and many counts, or a class for expanded clones, and some rows have none.

J: TRBJ2-1
size: NA
D: TRBD1
V: TRBV30
DNA: TGTGCGGGAATCCGGGACAGGGCCTACAATGAGCAGTTCTTC
CDR3: CAGIRDRAYNEQFF

J: TRBJ2-1
size: NA
D: NA
V: TRBV27
DNA: TGTGCCAGCAGTTTATTGGGACTCTCAGCCGCTGAGCAGTTCTTC
CDR3: CASSLLGLSAAEQFF

J: TRBJ1-3
size: NA
D: NA
V: TRBV29-1
DNA: TGCAGCGTTGCCTTCACAGGAACCTCTGGAAACACCATATATTTT
CDR3: CSVAFTGTSGNTIYF

J: TRBJ1-2
size: NA
D: TRBD1
V: TRBV6-5
DNA: TGTGCCAGCTGGACAGGGGGCAGTGGCTACACCTTC
CDR3: CASWTGGSGYTF

J: TRBJ2-4
size: NA
D: NA
V: TRBV4-2
DNA: TGTGCCAGCAGCCGAACAGGCCAGTCCAAAAACATTCAGTACTTC
CDR3: CASSRTGQSKNIQYF

J: TRBJ1-4
size: NA
D: TRBD1
V: TRBV4-1
DNA: TGCGCCAGCAGCCTGGGTCGGGACAGGCCTAATGAAAAACTGTTTTTT
CDR3: CASSLGRDRPNEKLFF

J: TRBJ1-5
size: NA
D: TRBD1
V: TRBV6-5
DNA: TGTGCCAGCGGAACAGGGGGAGAGGACAATCAGCCCCAGCATTTT
CDR3: CASGTGGEDNQPQHF

J: TRBJ1-5
size: NA
D: NA
V: TRBV30
DNA: TGTGCCTGGAGTGTAGGGGGGGGACAGCCCCAGCATTTT
CDR3: CAWSVGGGQPQHF

J: TRBJ1-3
size: NA
D: NA
V: TRBV28
DNA: TGTGCCAGCAGTTCGGCAGGGGAGTCCTCTGGAAACACCATATATTTT
CDR3: CASSSAGESSGNTIYF

J: TRBJ1-1
size: NA
D: TRBD1
V: TRBV29-1
DNA: TGCAGCGCCGTTACCGGGACAGCGAACACTGAAGCTTTCTTT
CDR3: CSAVTGTANTEAFF

J: TRBJ2-7
size: NA
D: TRBD1
V: TRBV5-1
DNA: TGCGCCAGCAACAGGGACAGCCTCCCGCGGGACGAGCAGTACTTC
CDR3: CASNRDSLPRDEQYF

J: TRBJ2-7
size: NA
D: TRBD1
V: TRBV6-5
DNA: TGTGCCAGCAGAGAGACAGGGGGCGAACTACGCGAGCAGTACTTC
CDR3: CASRETGGELREQYF

J: TRBJ2-7
size: NA
D: TRBD1
V: TRBV7-2
DNA: TGTGCCAGCAGCTCGTACAGGGGGCAGTACGAGCAGTACTTC
CDR3: CASSSYRGQYEQYF

J: TRBJ1-1
size: NA
D: NA
V: TRBV2
DNA: TGTGCCAGCAGTGAAAGCATTGAAGCTTTCTTT
CDR3: CASSESIEAFF

J: TRBJ1-2
size: NA
D: TRBD1
V: TRBV7-2
DNA: TGTGCCAGCAGCCCCCGACAGGGGGCCCTCTATGGCTACACCTTC
CDR3: CASSPRQGALYGYTF

J: TRBJ2-4
size: NA
D: TRBD1
V: TRBV2
DNA: TGTGCCAGCAGTGATGGGGACAGGGGAATTCAGTACTTC
CDR3: CASSDGDRGIQYF

J: TRBJ2-5
size: NA
D: TRBD2
V: TRBV15
DNA: TGTGCCACCAGCAGGCCGACTAGCGGGGGAGAGACCCAGTACTTC
CDR3: CATSRPTSGGETQYF

J: TRBJ1-2
size: NA
D: TRBD1
V: TRBV5-1
DNA: TGCGCCAGCAGCTTGGTGACAGGGGGGGACTATGGCTACACCTTC
CDR3: CASSLVTGGDYGYTF

J: TRBJ1-1
size: NA
D: NA
V: TRBV5-4
DNA: TGTGCCAGCAGCCCGTTTGGGGCCACTGAAGCTTTCTTT
CDR3: CASSPFGATEAFF

J: TRBJ2-1
size: NA
D: NA
V: TRBV7-2
DNA: TGTGCCAGCAGCTTATTGAGCATAAATGAGCAGTTCTTC
CDR3: CASSLLSINEQFF

J: TRBJ2-1
size: NA
D: TRBD2
V: TRBV5-6
DNA: TGTGCCAGCAGCTTGGATGGTAGCGGGTCCTACAATGAGCAGTTCTTC
CDR3: CASSLDGSGSYNEQFF

J: TRBJ1-1
size: NA
D: TRBD1
V: TRBV28
DNA: TGTGCCAGCAGTCCGTATGACAGGGCGACTGAAGCTTTCTTT
CDR3: CASSPYDRATEAFF

J: TRBJ2-5
size: NA
D: TRBD2
V: TRBV7-2
DNA: TGTGCCAGCAGCTTACAAAGCGGGGGGGCCGTCGGAGAGACCCAGTACTTC
CDR3: CASSLQSGGAVGETQYF

J: TRBJ2-7
size: NA
D: TRBD1
V: TRBV7-9
DNA: TGTGCCAGCAGCACCGGGACAGGGACCGGCGAGCAGTACTTC
CDR3: CASSTGTGTGEQYF

J: TRBJ2-7
size: few
D: TRBD1
V: TRBV7-2
DNA: TGTGCCTCCGTCAGACAGGGGGGCTACGAGCAGTACTTC
CDR3: CASVRQGGYEQYF

J: TRBJ1-5
size: NA
D: NA
V: TRBV28
DNA: TGTGCCAGCAGTCGAAACAGGGAAGGGCAGCCCCAGCATTTT
CDR3: CASSRNREGQPQHF

J: TRBJ2-3
size: once
D: TRBD2
V: TRBV4-1
DNA: TGCGCCAGCAGCCAAAAAGCGGGGCTCGCAGATACGCAGTATTTT
CDR3: CASSQKAGLADTQYF

J: TRBJ1-2
size: once
D: TRBD1
V: TRBV5-4
DNA: TGTGCCAGCAGCCGAGGACAGGGGCCCTATGGCTACACCTTC
CDR3: CASSRGQGPYGYTF

J: TRBJ2-5
size: NA
D: TRBD2
V: TRBV5-1
DNA: TGCGCCAGCAGCTTGGGAGGCGGGGGACCTTCGGAGGGTAGGGAGCAAGAGACCCAGTACTTC
CDR3: CASSLGGGGPSEGREQETQYF

J: TRBJ1-1
size: NA
D: TRBD1
V: TRBV30
DNA: TGTGCCTGGATAAGGGTCGGACAGGGGATTGACACTGAAGCTTTCTTT
CDR3: CAWIRVGQGIDTEAFF

J: TRBJ1-5
size: NA
D: TRBD1
V: TRBV30
DNA: TGTGCCTGGAGTTCAGGGGGCGCGGGGAATCAGCCCCAGCATTTT
CDR3: CAWSSGGAGNQPQHF

J: TRBJ2-7
size: NA
D: TRBD1
V: TRBV10-1
DNA: TGCGCCAGCAGTGGTGGGACAGGGGGTTCTCTTGTGTACTTC
CDR3: CASSGGTGGSLVYF

J: TRBJ1-6
size: NA
D: NA
V: TRBV7-3
DNA: TGTGCCAGCAGCCAAGGCGCGGGGTCACCCCTCCACTTT
CDR3: CASSQGAGSPLHF

J: TRBJ2-7
size: NA
D: TRBD1
V: TRBV5-1
DNA: TGCGCCAGCAGACTTAACCCAGGGGGTCACGACTACGAGCAGTACTTC
CDR3: CASRLNPGGHDYEQYF

J: TRBJ1-2
size: NA
D: TRBD1
V: TRBV6-6
DNA: TGTGCCAGCAGTTACGGGGACAGCAACTATGGCTACACCTTC
CDR3: CASSYGDSNYGYTF

J: TRBJ2-6
size: NA
D: TRBD2
V: TRBV4-3
DNA: TGCGCCAGCAGCCAACTTCCCGGGGGGGGAGGGGCCAACGTCCTGACTTTC
CDR3: CASSQLPGGGGANVLTF

J: TRBJ2-2
size: few
D: TRBD1
V: TRBV11-3
DNA: TGTGCCAGCAGCTTGGGACAGGGGAGGACCGGGGAGCTGTTTTTT
CDR3: CASSLGQGRTGELFF

J: TRBJ2-1
size: NA
D: NA
V: TRBV20-1
DNA: TGCAGTGCTTTAGACAATGAGCAGTTCTTC
CDR3: CSALDNEQFF

J: TRBJ2-1
size: NA
D: TRBD2
V: TRBV7-9
DNA: TGTGCCAGCAGCTTATTTGGCGGGGGGGACAATGAGCAGTTCTTC
CDR3: CASSLFGGGDNEQFF

J: TRBJ2-4
size: NA
D: NA
V: TRBV28
DNA: TGTGCCAGCAGTTTGGGGGACAGCGCGGGGATCATTCAGTACTTC
CDR3: CASSLGDSAGIIQYF

J: TRBJ2-7
size: NA
D: NA
V: TRBV28
DNA: TGTGCCAGCAGTTTGGACCCCATAGGACATAAGTACTTC
CDR3: CASSLDPIGHKYF

J: TRBJ1-1
size: NA
D: NA
V: TRBV6-5
DNA: TGTGCCAGCGGAGGGGTCGGCACTGAAGCTTTCTTT
CDR3: CASGGVGTEAFF

J: TRBJ1-1
size: NA
D: NA
V: TRBV13
DNA: TGTGCCAGCAGCGACGGACAGCCTGAAGCTTTCTTT
CDR3: CASSDGQPEAFF

J: TRBJ2-2
size: NA
D: TRBD2
V: TRBV9
DNA: TGTGCCAGCAGCGCGACTAGCGGGGGGTTCAACACCGGGGAGCTGTTTTTT
CDR3: CASSATSGGFNTGELFF

J: TRBJ2-7
size: NA
D: NA
V: TRBV28
DNA: TGTGCCAGCAGCCCGGGGGGGTGGGGACAGAACAACTCCTACGAGCAGTACTTC
CDR3: CASSPGGWGQNNSYEQYF

J: TRBJ2-1
size: NA
D: NA
V: TRBV4-2
DNA: TGTGCCAGCAGCCAGCGGGACTCGAGGGATGAGCAGTTCTTC
CDR3: CASSQRDSRDEQFF

J: TRBJ1-2
size: NA
D: NA
V: TRBV6-5
DNA: TGTGCCAGCAGTTACGCCAGGGGAGCCTATGGCTACACCTTC
CDR3: CASSYARGAYGYTF

J: TRBJ2-5
size: NA
D: TRBD2
V: TRBV5-6
DNA: TGTGCCAGCAGCACCATGGGAGGGCGCGAGACCCAGTACTTC
CDR3: CASSTMGGRETQYF

J: TRBJ1-5
size: NA
D: NA
V: TRBV2
DNA: TGTGCCAGCAGAAGAGACTCCCCCCAGCCCCAGCATTTT
CDR3: CASRRDSPQPQHF

J: TRBJ1-5
size: NA
D: NA
V: TRBV2
DNA: TGTGCCAGCAGTCTCTGGGGGGGTGGCAATCAGCCCCAGCATTTT
CDR3: CASSLWGGGNQPQHF

J: TRBJ2-3
size: NA
D: TRBD2
V: TRBV5-6
DNA: TGTGCCAGCAGCTGGGGGACTAGCGACACAGATACGCAGTATTTT
CDR3: CASSWGTSDTDTQYF

J: TRBJ2-4
size: NA
D: NA
V: TRBV9
DNA: TGTGCCAGCAGCCGTGGGGGCGAAAACATTCAGTACTTC
CDR3: CASSRGGENIQYF

J: TRBJ1-5
size: NA
D: NA
V: TRBV7-2
DNA: TGTGCCAGCAGCTTAGGCGGTATAGCAAATCAGCCCCAGCATTTT
CDR3: CASSLGGIANQPQHF

J: TRBJ1-4
size: NA
D: NA
V: TRBV19
DNA: TGTGCCAGTCGCTTATTAGCAACTAATGAAAAACTGTTTTTT
CDR3: CASRLLATNEKLFF

J: TRBJ1-5
size: few
D: TRBD1
V: TRBV6-5
DNA: TGTGCCAGCAGCTGGGACAGGGTGCAGCCCCAGCATTTT
CDR3: CASSWDRVQPQHF

J: TRBJ2-7
size: NA
D: NA
V: TRBV19
DNA: TGTGCCAGTAGTTTCTCGGACAGCGCACCCTACGAGCAGTACTTC
CDR3: CASSFSDSAPYEQYF

J: TRBJ2-7
size: NA
D: TRBD2
V: TRBV6-1
DNA: TGTGCCAGCAGGGCCCGACTAGCGGGTTCCTACGAGCAGTACTTC
CDR3: CASRARLAGSYEQYF

J: TRBJ2-7
size: NA
D: TRBD1
V: TRBV6-1
DNA: TGTGCCAGCAGTGGGATGACAGGGAGCTCCTACGAGCAGTACTTC
CDR3: CASSGMTGSSYEQYF

J: TRBJ1-6
size: NA
D: NA
V: TRBV7-9
DNA: TGTGCCAGCAGCCCACCCCGGACAATTAATTCACCCCTCCACTTT
CDR3: CASSPPRTINSPLHF

J: TRBJ2-1
size: NA
D: NA
V: TRBV11-2
DNA: TGTGCCAGCAGCTTAGTCGTCAGGAATGAGCAGTTCTTC
CDR3: CASSLVVRNEQFF